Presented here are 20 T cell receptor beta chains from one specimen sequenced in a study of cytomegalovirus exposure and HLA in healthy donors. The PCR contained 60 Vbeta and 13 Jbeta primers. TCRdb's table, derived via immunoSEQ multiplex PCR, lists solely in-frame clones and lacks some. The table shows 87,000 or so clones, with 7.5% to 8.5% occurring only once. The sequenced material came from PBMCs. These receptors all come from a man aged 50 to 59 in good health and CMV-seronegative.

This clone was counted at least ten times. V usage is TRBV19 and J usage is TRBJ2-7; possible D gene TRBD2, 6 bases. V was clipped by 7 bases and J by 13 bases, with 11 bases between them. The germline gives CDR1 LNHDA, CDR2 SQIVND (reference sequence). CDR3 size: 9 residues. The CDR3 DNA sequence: TGTGCCAGTAAGGGGAGGATTTACTTC. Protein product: CASKGRIYF.

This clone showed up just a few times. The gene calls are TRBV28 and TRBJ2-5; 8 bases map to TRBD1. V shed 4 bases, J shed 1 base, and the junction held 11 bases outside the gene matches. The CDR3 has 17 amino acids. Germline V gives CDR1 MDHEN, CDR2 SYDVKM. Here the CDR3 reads CASSSTGVSASQETQYF. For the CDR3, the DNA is TGTGCCAGCAGTTCGACAGGGGTTAGCGCCAGCCAAGAGACCCAGTACTTC.

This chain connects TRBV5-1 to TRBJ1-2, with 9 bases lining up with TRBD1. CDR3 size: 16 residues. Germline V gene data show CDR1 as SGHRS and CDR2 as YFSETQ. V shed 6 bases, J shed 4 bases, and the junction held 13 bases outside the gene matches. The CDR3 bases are TGCGCCAGCACCCCCGGGACAGGGAACTCGATCTATGGCTACACCTTC. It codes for CASTPGTGNSIYGYTF.

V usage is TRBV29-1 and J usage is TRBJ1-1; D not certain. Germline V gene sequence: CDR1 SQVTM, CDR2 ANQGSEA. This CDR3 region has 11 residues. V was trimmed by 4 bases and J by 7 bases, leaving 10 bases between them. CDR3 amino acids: CSVGSGDEAFF. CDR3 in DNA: TGCAGCGTTGGGTCCGGAGATGAAGCTTTCTTT.

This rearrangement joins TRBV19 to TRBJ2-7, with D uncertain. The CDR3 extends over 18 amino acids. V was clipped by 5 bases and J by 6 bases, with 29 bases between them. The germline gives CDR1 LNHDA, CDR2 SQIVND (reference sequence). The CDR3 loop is CASSLWSADLDPPVEQYF. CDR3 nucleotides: TGTGCCAGTAGTTTATGGTCCGCCGACCTAGACCCCCCAGTCGAGCAGTACTTC.

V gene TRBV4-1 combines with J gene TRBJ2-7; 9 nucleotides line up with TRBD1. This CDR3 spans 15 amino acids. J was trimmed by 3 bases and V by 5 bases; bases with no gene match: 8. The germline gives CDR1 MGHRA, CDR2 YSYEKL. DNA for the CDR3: TGCGCCAGCAGCTCCCGTTGGGACAGGGACTACGAGCAGTACTTC. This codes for CASSSRWDRDYEQYF.

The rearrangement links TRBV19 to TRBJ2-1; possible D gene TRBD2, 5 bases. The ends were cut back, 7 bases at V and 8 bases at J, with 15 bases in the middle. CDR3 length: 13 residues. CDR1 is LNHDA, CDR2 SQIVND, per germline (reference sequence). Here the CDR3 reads CASKRSGGDEQFF. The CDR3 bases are TGTGCCAGTAAGAGGAGCGGAGGCGATGAGCAGTTCTTC. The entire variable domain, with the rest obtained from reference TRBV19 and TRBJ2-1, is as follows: DGGITQSPKYLFRKEGQNVTLSCEQNLNHDAMYWYRQDPGQGLRLIYYSQIVNDFQKGDIAEGYSVSREKKESFPLTVTSAQKNPTAFYLCASKRSGGDEQFFGPGTRLTVL.

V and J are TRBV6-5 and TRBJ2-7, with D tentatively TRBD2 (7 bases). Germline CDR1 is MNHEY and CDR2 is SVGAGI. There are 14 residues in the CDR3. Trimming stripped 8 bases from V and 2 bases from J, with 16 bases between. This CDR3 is CASAGGGAAYEQYF. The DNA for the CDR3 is TGTGCCAGCGCTGGGGGGGGCGCGGCCTACGAGCAGTACTTC.

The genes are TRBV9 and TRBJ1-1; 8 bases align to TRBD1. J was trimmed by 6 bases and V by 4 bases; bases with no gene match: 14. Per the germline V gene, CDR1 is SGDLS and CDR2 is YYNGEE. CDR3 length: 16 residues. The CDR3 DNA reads TGTGCCAGCAGCCCCGGACAGGGAATGATCAACGCTGAAGCTTTCTTT. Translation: CASSPGQGMINAEAFF.

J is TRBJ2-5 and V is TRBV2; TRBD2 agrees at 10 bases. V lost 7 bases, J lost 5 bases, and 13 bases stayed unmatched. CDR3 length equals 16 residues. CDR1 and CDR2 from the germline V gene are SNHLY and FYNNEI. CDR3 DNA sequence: TGTGCCAGCAAGTACGGAGCCAGCGGGGGGGAGGAGACCCAGTACTTC. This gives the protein CASKYGASGGEETQYF.

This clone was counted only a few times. The CDR3 reads CASSQDPGGGGNEQFF. The CDR3 DNA follows: TGTGCCAGCAGCCAAGATCCGGGAGGAGGGGGCAATGAGCAGTTCTTC. The chain joins TRBV4-2 to TRBJ2-1; a weak D match, TRBD2 (7 bases). V was clipped by 0 bases and J by 6 bases, with 15 bases between them. The CDR3 covers 16 residues. The V gene's germline CDR1 is LGHNA and CDR2 YNFKEQ.

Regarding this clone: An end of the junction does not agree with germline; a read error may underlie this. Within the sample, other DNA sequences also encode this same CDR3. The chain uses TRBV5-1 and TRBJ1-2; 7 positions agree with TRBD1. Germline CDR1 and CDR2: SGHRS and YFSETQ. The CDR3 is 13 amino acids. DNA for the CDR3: TGCGCCAGCAGTTCAGGGGGAAACTATGGCTACACATTC. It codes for CASSSGGNYGYTF.

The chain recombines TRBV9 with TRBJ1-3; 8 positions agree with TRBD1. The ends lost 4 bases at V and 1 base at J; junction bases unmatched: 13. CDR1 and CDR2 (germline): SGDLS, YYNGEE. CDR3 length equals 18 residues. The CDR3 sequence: CASSPQGQGAPSGNTIYF. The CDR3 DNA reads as TGTGCCAGCAGCCCCCAGGGTCAGGGGGCACCTTCTGGAAACACCATATATTTT.

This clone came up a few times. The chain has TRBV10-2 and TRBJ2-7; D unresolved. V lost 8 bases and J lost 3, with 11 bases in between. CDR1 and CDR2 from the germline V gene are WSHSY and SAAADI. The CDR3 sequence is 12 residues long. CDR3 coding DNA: TGCGCCAGCCCGGATACGGGCTACGAGCAGTACTTC. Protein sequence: CASPDTGYEQYF.

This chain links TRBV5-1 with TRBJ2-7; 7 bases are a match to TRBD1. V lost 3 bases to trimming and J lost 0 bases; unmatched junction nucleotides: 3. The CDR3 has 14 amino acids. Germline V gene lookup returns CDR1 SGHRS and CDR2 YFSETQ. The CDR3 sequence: CASSYGTVSYEQYF. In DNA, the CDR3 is TGCGCCAGCAGCTATGGGACAGTCTCCTACGAGCAGTACTTC. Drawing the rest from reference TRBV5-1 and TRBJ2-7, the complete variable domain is KAGVTQTPRYLIKTRGQQVTLSCSPISGHRSVSWYQQTPGQGLQFLFEYFSETQRNKGNFPGRFSGRQFSNSRSEMNVSTLELGDSALYLCASSYGTVSYEQYFGPGTRLTVT.

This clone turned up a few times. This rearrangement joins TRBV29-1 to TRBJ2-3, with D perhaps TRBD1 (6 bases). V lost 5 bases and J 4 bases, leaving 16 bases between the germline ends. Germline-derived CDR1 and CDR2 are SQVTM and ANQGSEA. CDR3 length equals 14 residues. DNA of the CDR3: TGCAGCGTTTCCGGGACAACGGACTCAGATACGCAGTATTTT. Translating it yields CSVSGTTDSDTQYF.

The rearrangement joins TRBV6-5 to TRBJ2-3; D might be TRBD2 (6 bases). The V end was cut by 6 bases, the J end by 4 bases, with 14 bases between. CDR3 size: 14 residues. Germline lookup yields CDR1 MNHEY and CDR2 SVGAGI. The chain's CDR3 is CASRDGLSSDTQYF. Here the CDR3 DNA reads TGTGCCAGCAGAGACGGACTATCGTCAGATACGCAGTATTTT.

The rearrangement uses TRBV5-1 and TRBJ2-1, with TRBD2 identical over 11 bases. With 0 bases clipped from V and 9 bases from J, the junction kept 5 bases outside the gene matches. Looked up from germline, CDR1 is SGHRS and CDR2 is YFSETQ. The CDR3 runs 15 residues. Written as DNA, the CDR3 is TGCGCCAGCAGCTTGGAGCTAGCGGGAGGTGCTGAGCAGTTCTTC. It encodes CASSLELAGGAEQFF. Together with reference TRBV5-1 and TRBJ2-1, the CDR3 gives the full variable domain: KAGVTQTPRYLIKTRGQQVTLSCSPISGHRSVSWYQQTPGQGLQFLFEYFSETQRNKGNFPGRFSGRQFSNSRSEMNVSTLELGDSALYLCASSLELAGGAEQFFGPGTRLTVL.

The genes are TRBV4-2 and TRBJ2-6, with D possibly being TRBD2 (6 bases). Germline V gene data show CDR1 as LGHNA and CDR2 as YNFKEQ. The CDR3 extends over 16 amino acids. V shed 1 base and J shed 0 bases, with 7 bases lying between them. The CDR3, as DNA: TGTGCCAGCAGCCAAGTGCGGGGCTCTGGGGCCAACGTCCTGACTTTC. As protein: CASSQVRGSGANVLTF.

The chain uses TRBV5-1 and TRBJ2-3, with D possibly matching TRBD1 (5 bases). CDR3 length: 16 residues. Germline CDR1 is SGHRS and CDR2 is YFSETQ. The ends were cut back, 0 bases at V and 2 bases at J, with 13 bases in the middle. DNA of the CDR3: TGCGCCAGCAGCTTGGTAGACAGCCCCCTCACAGATACGCAGTATTTT. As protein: CASSLVDSPLTDTQYF.